Presented here are 14 T cell receptor beta chains from one specimen sequenced in a study of blood T cell repertoires in COVID-19. TCRdb keeps only in-frame clones here, not all; method: immunoSEQ multiplex PCR. The repertoire holds approximately 250,000 clones, with about 83% as singletons. The sequenced material came from peripheral blood. Receptors originate from a woman aged 40 to 50 who had recovered from COVID-19.

The chain carries TRBV15 and TRBJ1-3; no clear D gene. Germline V gives CDR1 LNHNV, CDR2 YYDKDF (reference sequence). V was pared by 0 bases and J by 4 bases, with 10 bases between. This CDR3 spans 15 amino acids. The CDR3 DNA reads TGTGCCACCAGCAGAGATTTGGGGAGAGGAAACACCATATATTTT. Its protein is CATSRDLGRGNTIYF. Full variable domain (outside the CDR3, taken from reference TRBV15 and TRBJ1-3): DAMVIQNPRYQVTQFGKPVTLSCSQTLNHNVMYWYQQKSSQAPKLLFHYYDKDFNNEADTPDNFQSRRPNTSFCFLDIRSPGLGDTAMYLCATSRDLGRGNTIYFGEGSWLTVV.

The chain carries TRBV18 and TRBJ1-5; 7 positions match TRBD1. V shed 6 bases and J 5 bases; nucleotides not matched to a gene: 10. Germline V gene data show CDR1 as KGHSH and CDR2 as LQKENI. The CDR3 spans 15 residues. The DNA for the CDR3 is TGTGCCAGCTCGGGTCAGGGGGGTCGGGATCAGCCCCAGCATTTT. It specifies CASSGQGGRDQPQHF. The variable domain in full, completed from reference TRBV18 and TRBJ1-5, reads NAGVMQNPRHLVRRRGQEARLRCSPMKGHSHVYWYRQLPEEGLKFMVYLQKENIIDESGMPKERFSAEFPKEGPSILRIQQVVRGDSAAYFCASSGQGGRDQPQHFGDGTRLSIL.

This chain links TRBV28 with TRBJ2-5; 9 bases line up with TRBD1. Germline values: CDR1 MDHEN, CDR2 SYDVKM. Trimming at V came to 4 bases and at J to 0 bases, leaving 24 bases not matched to a gene. The CDR3 runs to 22 residues. CDR3 nucleotide sequence: TGTGCCAGCAGTTCTTTGTACGGGGGACAGGGTTTGACTAGAGGGGACCAAGAGACCCAGTACTTC. This encodes CASSSLYGGQGLTRGDQETQYF.

This clone was recorded only once. V usage is TRBV5-6 and J usage is TRBJ1-4; D unclear. CDR1 and CDR2 (germline): SGHDT, YYEEEE. The CDR3 consists of 14 residues. The germline V and J ends were trimmed by 4 bases and 6 bases, with 13 bases remaining between them. CDR3 region: CASSAPQVDEKLFF. DNA of the CDR3: TGTGCCAGCAGCGCCCCGCAGGTTGATGAAAAACTGTTTTTT.

The genes are TRBV7-3 and TRBJ2-2; possible D gene TRBD1, 6 bases. Trimming left V 6 bases short and J 2 bases short, with 13 bases between. Germline V gene sequence: CDR1 SGHTA, CDR2 FQGTGA. This CDR3 has 15 residues. The CDR3 DNA reads as TGTGCCAGCAGTCTTTCGGGACAAAACACCGGGGAGCTGTTTTTT. Translating it yields CASSLSGQNTGELFF.

This chain links TRBV19 with TRBJ2-1, with 12 bases fitting TRBD2. The germline CDR1 and CDR2 sequences are LNHDA and SQIVND (reference sequence). Trimming cost V 3 bases and J 10 bases; bases outside gene matches: 1. The CDR3 has 13 residues. Here the CDR3 reads CASSIGLAGEQFF. In nucleotides, the CDR3 is TGTGCCAGTAGTATCGGACTAGCGGGGGAGCAGTTCTTC.

The J gene is TRBJ1-4, the V gene TRBV27; D remains unclear. Germline CDR1 reads MNHEY; CDR2 reads SMNVEV (reference sequence). The CDR3 loop spans 15 amino acids. The V gene lost 7 bases and the J gene lost 5 bases, with 17 bases spanning the gap. CDR3: CASNPAPEANEKLFF. In DNA, the CDR3 is TGTGCCAGCAACCCGGCCCCGGAAGCGAATGAAAAACTGTTTTTT.

This clone has just a few counts. The rearrangement links TRBV10-3 to TRBJ1-5; a weak D match, TRBD1 (6 bases). Germline V lookup: CDR1 ENHRY, CDR2 SYGVKD. V was trimmed by 3 bases and J by 4 bases, leaving 10 bases between them. The CDR3 is made up of 14 amino acids. This chain's CDR3 is CAISDQGRNQPQHF. Written as DNA, the CDR3 is TGTGCCATCAGTGACCAGGGGCGGAATCAGCCCCAGCATTTT.

The chain combines TRBV25-1 with TRBJ1-3; tentative D call: TRBD1 (6 bases). In germline, CDR1 is MGHDK, CDR2 SYGVNS. The germline V and J ends were trimmed by 0 bases and 4 bases, with 13 bases remaining between them. The CDR3 is made up of 16 amino acids. The CDR3 sequence is CASSEYGGPAGNTIYF. In DNA, the CDR3 is TGTGCCAGCAGTGAATATGGGGGCCCGGCGGGAAACACCATATATTTT.

The genes are TRBV11-2 and TRBJ2-2, with 9 bases identical to TRBD2. CDR3 length: 16 amino acids. Germline V gene data show CDR1 as SGHAT and CDR2 as FQNNGV. After removal of 2 bases from V and 7 bases from J, the junction contained 8 bases not matched to a gene. The CDR3 loop is CASSLLIGTSIGELFF. The DNA of the CDR3 is TGTGCCAGCAGCTTATTGATCGGGACTAGCATCGGGGAGCTGTTTTTT.

As DNA, the CDR3 is TGTGCCAGCAGCTTTGAGGGACAGGCCAACTATGGCTACACCTTC. It is translated as CASSFEGQANYGYTF. The gene calls are TRBV5-4 and TRBJ1-2; TRBD1 matches 8 bases. CDR1 and CDR2 (germline): SGHNT, YYREEE (reference sequence). The V gene end was trimmed by 2 bases and the J gene end by 2 bases; junction bases not matched to a gene: 5. This CDR3 contains 15 residues.

This chain joins TRBV6-2 or TRBV6-3 and TRBJ2-1; 8 bases fit TRBD1. Unmatched junction bases numbered 9, after V lost 6 bases and J lost 5 bases. CDR1 is MNHEY and CDR2 is SVGEGT in the germline V gene. CDR3 length: 15 amino acids. CDR3 sequence: CASSRFDRGNNEQFF. CDR3 coding DNA: TGTGCCAGCAGCCGATTCGACAGGGGAAACAATGAGCAGTTCTTC.

The chain employs TRBV30 and TRBJ1-2; TRBD1 matches 7 bases. Germline CDR1 reads GTSNPN; CDR2 reads SVGIG (reference sequence). With 6 bases clipped from V and 10 bases from J, the junction kept 5 bases outside the gene matches. The CDR3 length is 10 residues. The CDR3 DNA is TGTGCCTGTCAAGACAGGGTCTACACCTTC. Its translation is CACQDRVYTF.

J is TRBJ2-7 and V is TRBV18; possible D gene TRBD1, 8 bases. Trimming took off 3 bases at V and 7 bases at J, with 16 bases between the two ends. Germline CDR1 is KGHSH and CDR2 is LQKENI. The CDR3 extends over 14 amino acids. This chain's CDR3 is CASSPLDREGEQYF. CDR3 nucleotide sequence: TGTGCCAGCTCACCTCTGGACAGGGAGGGTGAGCAGTACTTC.